This is a list of T cell receptor beta chains from one sample in a study of blood T cell repertoires in COVID-19. This table comes from immunoSEQ multiplex PCR, and its TCRdb copy is limited to in-frame clones, with some not included. The sample gives some 200,000 clones, around 82% of which show up once; about 2.1% is in the top ten. What was sequenced was peripheral blood. The receptors shown here come from a woman aged 55 to 70 with acute or convalescent COVID-19. The CDR3 runs from the conserved cysteine through the conserved F or W. D genes are given only for firm matches. The listing skips clone size in some rows; elsewhere it reads once, few, many or a size class.

J	D	size	V	DNA	CDR3
TRBJ1-4	TRBD1	NA	TRBV6-5	TGTGCCAGTATCAGGGACAGGGGTGAAAAACTGTTTTTT	CASIRDRGEKLFF
TRBJ2-3	NA	NA	TRBV19	TGTGCCAGTAGTATGGGCAGGGCCGTGGAAGATACGCAGTATTTT	CASSMGRAVEDTQYF
TRBJ2-6	TRBD1	NA	TRBV30	TGTGCCTCGGATCGGACAGGGGGTGCCAACGTCCTGACTTTC	CASDRTGGANVLTF
TRBJ1-2	TRBD1	NA	TRBV29-1	TGCAGCGCCGAGGGGGCTTCGTATGGCTACACCTTC	CSAEGASYGYTF
TRBJ1-2	NA	NA	TRBV6-5	TGTGCCAGCAGCGTGAACGGAGGTGGCTACACCTTC	CASSVNGGGYTF
TRBJ1-2	NA	NA	TRBV7-9	TGTGCCAGCGCAGGAACCACAGAGGGAGGCTACACCTTC	CASAGTTEGGYTF
TRBJ1-5	NA	NA	TRBV6-2/TRBV6-3	TGTGCCAGCAGTTATGGTTGGCGGGGGAATAGCAATCAGCCCCAGCATTTT	CASSYGWRGNSNQPQHF
TRBJ2-7	NA	NA	TRBV2	TGTGCCAGCAGTGAAGGACAGCACTACGAGCAGTACTTC	CASSEGQHYEQYF
TRBJ2-1	TRBD2	NA	TRBV7-2	TGTGCCAGCAGCTTACGAAGCGGGGGGTTATACAATGAGCAGTTCTTC	CASSLRSGGLYNEQFF
TRBJ2-5	NA	NA	TRBV6-5	TGTGCCAGCACCACCCGGAGGGGAAGATGGGAGACCCAGTACTTC	CASTTRRGRWETQYF
TRBJ1-2	NA	NA	TRBV19	TGTGCCACCCTCGTCGGGGTTTTGCTCACCTTC	CATLVGVLLTF
TRBJ2-7	TRBD2	NA	TRBV4-3	TGCGCCAGCAGCCAAGATGGCGGGGGCTCCTACGAGCAGTACTTC	CASSQDGGGSYEQYF
TRBJ2-5	TRBD2	NA	TRBV5-4	TGTGCCAGCAGCCGGACTAGCGGGGTTCAAGAGACCCAGTACTTC	CASSRTSGVQETQYF
TRBJ1-5	TRBD1	NA	TRBV6-5	TGTGCCAGCAGTCTCCGGACAGGGGGCTATCAGCCCCAGCATTTT	CASSLRTGGYQPQHF
TRBJ1-5	TRBD1	once	TRBV19	TGTGCCAGTGGAGGACAGGCGAATCAGCCCCAGCATTTT	CASGGQANQPQHF
TRBJ1-1	TRBD1	few	TRBV7-8	TGTGCCAGCAGCGCGGACAGGGCCACTGAAGCTTTCTTT	CASSADRATEAFF
TRBJ1-1	TRBD1	NA	TRBV4-1	TGCGCCAGCAGCCAACGACAGGGGATCACTGAAGCTTTCTTT	CASSQRQGITEAFF
TRBJ1-1	TRBD1	once	TRBV19	TGTGCCAGTAGTCATCCGGGACAGGGACCGAACACTGAAGCTTTCTTT	CASSHPGQGPNTEAFF
TRBJ1-6	TRBD1	NA	TRBV28	TGTGCCAGCAGTCCTCCGACAGGGGGTGTAACCTATAATTCACCCCTCCACTTT	CASSPPTGGVTYNSPLHF
TRBJ1-6	NA	once	TRBV30	TGTGCCTGGAAAAGGGACACTAATTCACCCCTCCACTTT	CAWKRDTNSPLHF
TRBJ2-5	NA	NA	TRBV5-1	TGCGCCAGCAGCTTGGGACTGAGAGAAGAGACCCAGTACTTC	CASSLGLREETQYF
TRBJ1-6	TRBD1	NA	TRBV28	TGTGCCAGCAGCTCTGGACAGGGGAGTAATTCACCCCTCCACTTT	CASSSGQGSNSPLHF
TRBJ1-1	NA	NA	TRBV4-2	TGTGCCAGCAGCAAAGAAGGTGGGGGCAGCACTGAAGCTTTCTTT	CASSKEGGGSTEAFF
TRBJ1-6	NA	once	TRBV6-1	TGTGCCAGCAGTGAAGTGGCGGGGGCCCTGAATTCACCCCTCCACTTT	CASSEVAGALNSPLHF
TRBJ2-1	TRBD2	NA	TRBV4-1	TGCGCCAGCAGCCAAGACTCGAGCGGGGGGGCCTTTATCTCCTACAATGAGCAGTTCTTC	CASSQDSSGGAFISYNEQFF
TRBJ2-1	NA	NA	TRBV7-3	TGTGCCAGCAGCCCAAGGGGGACATACAATGAGCAGTTCTTC	CASSPRGTYNEQFF